These 20 T cell receptor beta chains originate from one sample sequenced in a study of T cell responses to AZD1222 COVID-19 vaccine. Assay used: immunoSEQ multiplex PCR; TCRdb lists only in-frame clones, some missing. The sample comprises 80,000 to 85,000 clones, about 91% of which are singletons, and roughly 8% rests with the top ten. Here the sequenced sample was peripheral blood, taken 28 days after the second AZD1222 dose. Receptor source: an adult who received the AZD1222 COVID-19 vaccine.

This chain joins TRBV29-1 and TRBJ1-1, with 9 bases lining up with TRBD1. J was trimmed by 1 base and V by 2 bases; bases with no gene match: 5. Germline CDR1 is SQVTM and CDR2 is ANQGSEA. The CDR3 covers 15 residues. CDR3: CSVEWTGVGNTEAFF. In nucleotides, the CDR3 is TGCAGCGTTGAATGGACAGGGGTTGGGAACACTGAAGCTTTCTTT.

This clone was picked up a small number of times. This sequence joins TRBV19 and TRBJ1-5; D gene uncertain. With 5 bases removed from V and 6 bases from J, the gap between germline ends came to 14 bases. The CDR3 sequence is 14 residues long. The germline CDR1 and CDR2 sequences are LNHDA and SQIVND (reference sequence). The CDR3: CASSPSPKGQPQHF. The CDR3 nucleotides are TGTGCCAGTAGTCCGTCCCCAAAGGGTCAGCCCCAGCATTTT.

The sample holds a few counts of this clone. At one end, the junction sequence differs from germline, possibly due to a read error. V usage is TRBV7-7 and J usage is TRBJ2-2; unclear D gene. The CDR3 has 18 amino acids. The germline CDR1 and CDR2 sequences are SSHAT and FNYEAQ (reference sequence). Written as DNA, the CDR3 is TGTGCTAGCAGCTTAGCTGCCAATTTGGCCTCATCGGGCGGGGAGCTGTTTTTT. Translation gives CASSLAANLASSGGELFF.

The rearrangement links TRBV28 to TRBJ1-6, with D hard to call. The germline gives CDR1 MDHEN, CDR2 SYDVKM. V dropped 6 bases and J dropped 7 bases, with 4 bases sitting between them. This CDR3 has 11 residues. The CDR3 is CASSLNSPLHF. The DNA of the CDR3 is TGTGCCAGCAGCCTGAATTCACCCCTCCACTTT. Full variable domain (rest looked up from reference TRBV28 and TRBJ1-6): DVKVTQSSRYLVKRTGEKVFLECVQDMDHENMFWYRQDPGLGLRLIYFSYDVKMKEKGDIPEGYSVSREKKERFSLILESASTNQTSMYLCASSLNSPLHFGNGTRLTVT.

The rearrangement joins TRBV5-1 to TRBJ2-7; TRBD2 aligns across 8 bases. Germline trimming cut 0 bases from V and 2 bases from J; bases unmatched to any gene: 1. Germline-derived CDR1 and CDR2 are SGHRS and YFSETQ. The CDR3 is made up of 14 amino acids. The CDR3 here is CASSLDSGTYEQYF. DNA for the CDR3: TGCGCCAGCAGCTTGGATAGCGGGACCTACGAGCAGTACTTC.

The chain combines TRBV3-1 (or the pseudogene TRBV3-2) with TRBJ2-7; D unresolved. The CDR3 runs to 12 residues. The V end lost 4 bases, the J end lost 4 bases, and 8 bases lay between the germline ends. CDR1 and CDR2 from the germline V gene are LGHDT and YNNKEL (reference sequence). As DNA, the CDR3 is TGTGCCAGCAGCCTAGGGTGGTACGAGCAGTACTTC. Encoded protein: CASSLGWYEQYF.

The chain recombines TRBV6-5 with TRBJ1-6; a possible D gene is TRBD1 (5 bases). The CDR3 totals 14 residues. The germline V and J ends were trimmed by 11 bases and 4 bases, with 15 bases remaining between them. Germline-derived CDR1 and CDR2 are MNHEY and SVGAGI. CDR3 DNA: TGTGCCGGGGGATCCCCCTCTTATAATTCACCCCTCCACTTT. Translating it yields CAGGSPSYNSPLHF.

This clone has only one observation. For the CDR3, the DNA is TGTGCCAGCAGTGGTCTAGCGAAGAACTACGAGCAGTACTTC. Its translation is CASSGLAKNYEQYF. The V call is TRBV2, the J call TRBJ2-7; possibly TRBD2 for D (6 bases). The germline CDR1 and CDR2 sequences are SNHLY and FYNNEI. This CDR3 spans 14 amino acids. Trimming cost V 4 bases and J 3 bases, with 13 bases left between them. The whole variable domain, remainder taken from reference TRBV2 and TRBJ2-7, is EPEVTQTPSHQVTQMGQEVILRCVPISNHLYFYWYRQILGQKVEFLVSFYNNEISEKSEIFDDQFSVERPDGSNFTLKIRSTKLEDSAMYFCASSGLAKNYEQYFGPGTRLTVT.

The V gene is TRBV3-1 (or the pseudogene TRBV3-2), the J gene TRBJ2-1, with D maybe TRBD2 (6 bases). Trimming left V 2 bases short and J 2 bases short, with 10 bases between. The CDR3 runs 15 residues. Germline CDR1 reads LGHDT; CDR2 reads YNNKEL (reference sequence). The CDR3 loop reads CASSQWDSAYNEQFF. In DNA, the CDR3 is TGTGCCAGCAGCCAATGGGACTCAGCCTACAATGAGCAGTTCTTC.

This chain's CDR3 is CASRHRGEADTQYF. CDR3 in DNA: TGTGCCAGCAGACACAGGGGAGAGGCAGATACGCAGTATTTT. The V and J genes are TRBV6-5 and TRBJ2-3, with 7 bases fitting TRBD1. With V trimmed by 6 bases and J by 4 bases, 7 bases remained unmatched. This CDR3 is 14 amino acids long. CDR1 and CDR2 (germline): MNHEY, SVGAGI.

V gene TRBV10-3 combines with J gene TRBJ1-4, with 9 bases fitting TRBD1. This CDR3 spans 15 amino acids. The germline CDR1 and CDR2 sequences are ENHRY and SYGVKD. Trimming took 4 bases from V and 6 from J; bases not matched to a gene: 6. The chain's CDR3 is CAISASRDRDEKLFF. The CDR3 coding sequence is TGTGCCATCAGTGCCTCCCGGGACAGGGATGAAAAACTGTTTTTT.

A single count supports this clone. This rearrangement joins TRBV2 to TRBJ2-5, with D unresolved. The CDR3 is made up of 13 amino acids. V was shortened by 6 bases and J by 5 bases, with 13 bases between the two germline ends. Germline CDR1 reads SNHLY; CDR2 reads FYNNEI. The CDR3: CASRISSSETQYF. In nucleotides, the CDR3 is TGTGCCAGCAGGATATCCTCATCTGAGACCCAGTACTTC. The full variable domain, rest sourced from reference TRBV2 and TRBJ2-5, is EPEVTQTPSHQVTQMGQEVILRCVPISNHLYFYWYRQILGQKVEFLVSFYNNEISEKSEIFDDQFSVERPDGSNFTLKIRSTKLEDSAMYFCASRISSSETQYFGPGTRLLVL.

This chain links TRBV12-3 or TRBV12-4 with TRBJ2-7; 7 nucleotides line up with TRBD2. With V trimmed by 6 bases and J by 3 bases, 5 bases remained unmatched. CDR3 length: 13 amino acids. The CDR3 DNA reads as TGTGCCAGCAGCTGGACTAGAAACTACGAGCAGTACTTC. Its protein is CASSWTRNYEQYF.

The V call is TRBV13, the J call TRBJ2-1, with D perhaps matching TRBD1 or TRBD2 (7 bases each). Germline lookup yields CDR1 PRHDT and CDR2 FYEKMQ (reference sequence). CDR3 length equals 16 residues. V lost 5 bases, J lost 3 bases, and 17 bases lay in between. CDR3 DNA sequence: TGTGCCAGCAGCCAGGGGGGGCTAGCGGACTACAATGAGCAGTTCTTC. Translation: CASSQGGLADYNEQFF.

This clone has a single count. The gene calls are TRBV25-1 and TRBJ1-4; D not certain. V lost 3 bases and J 1 base, leaving 12 bases between the germline ends. There are 16 residues in the CDR3. Germline-derived CDR1 and CDR2 are MGHDK and SYGVNS. The CDR3 region is CASSDGGIGTNEKLFF. The DNA for the CDR3 is TGTGCCAGCAGTGATGGAGGAATCGGAACTAATGAAAAACTGTTTTTT.

The chain employs TRBV13 and TRBJ2-7; possible D gene TRBD2, 5 bases. The V and J ends lost 1 base and 0 bases respectively, with 10 bases between them. The CDR3 is 15 residues long. Germline CDR1 and CDR2: PRHDT and FYEKMQ (reference sequence). The chain's CDR3 is CASSLESGPSYEQYF. CDR3 bases: TGTGCCAGCAGCTTAGAGAGCGGACCCTCCTACGAGCAGTACTTC. Looking up the rest from reference TRBV13 and TRBJ2-7 gives the full variable domain: AAGVIQSPRHLIKEKRETATLKCYPIPRHDTVYWYQQGPGQDPQFLISFYEKMQSDKGSIPDRFSAQQFSDYHSELNMSSLELGDSALYFCASSLESGPSYEQYFGPGTRLTVT.

The V and J genes are TRBV7-7 and TRBJ2-7; D gene unclear. Germline CDR1 SSHAT, CDR2 FNYEAQ (reference sequence). Trimming cost V 5 bases and J 3 bases, with 8 bases left between them. The CDR3 contains 12 residues. The CDR3 region has the DNA TGTGCCAGCAGCGTGCGGTGCTACGAGCAGTACTTC. It specifies CASSVRCYEQYF.

This chain uses TRBV19 with TRBJ1-2; perhaps TRBD1 as D (6 bases). Germline CDR1 reads LNHDA; CDR2 reads SQIVND (reference sequence). V gave up 5 bases and J gave up 7 bases, with 11 bases separating them. This CDR3 is built from 12 residues. The CDR3 reads CASSADRFGYTF. In DNA form, the CDR3 reads TGTGCCAGTAGTGCCGACAGGTTTGGCTACACCTTC.

This clone was counted once. The V call is TRBV7-3, the J call TRBJ2-7; 8 positions agree with TRBD1. There are 16 residues in the CDR3. Trimming cost V 5 bases and J 3 bases; bases outside gene matches: 12. The germline CDR1 and CDR2 sequences are SGHTA and FQGTGA. The CDR3 spells CASSPNGRTGLYEQYF. CDR3 nucleotides: TGTGCCAGCAGCCCCAACGGGCGGACAGGGCTCTACGAGCAGTACTTC.

V gene TRBV27 combines with J gene TRBJ2-7; 11 nucleotides align to TRBD1. In germline, CDR1 is MNHEY, CDR2 SMNVEV (reference sequence). V was pared by 4 bases and J by 8 bases, with 7 bases of the junction left unmatched. The CDR3 consists of 14 residues. For the CDR3, the DNA is TGTGCCAGCAGTTCCGCGGGGACAGGGGGTCAGCAGTACTTC. Protein: CASSSAGTGGQQYF.